This T cell receptor beta chain derives from a study of Graves' ophthalmopathy and Graves' hyperthyroidism. The study's findings and limits: Most thyroid-expanded clonotypes exceeding 0.001 frequency were also found in blood. The model achieved 55% to 71% sensitivity and 72.22% specificity for ophthalmopathy progression.

The authors amplified TCR beta CDR3 regions from RNA transcripts. RT-PCR in the first round used HTBI primers; a second-round multiplex PCR followed. TCRdb independently ran MiXCR on the multiplex PCR reads; one entry per CDR3 protein. Here the sample spans 220,000 or so distinct CDR3 sequences, around a fifth being singletons. Turning to this clonotype: Antigen specificity is unknown.

Germline assignment: CDR1 KGHSH and CDR2 LQKENI. This CDR3 has 15 residues. The trim removed 0 bases at V and 4 bases at J, leaving 4 bases unmatched. Presentation of ophthalmopathy in the donors involved moderate-to-severe activity, CAS ≥3, NOSPECS ≥4 and a duration under 3 months. The clonotype originates from a woman in her forties or fifties with Graves' ophthalmopathy. The sample consisted of peripheral blood. This chain links TRBV18 with TRBJ2-7; 9 bases match TRBD2. CDR3 nucleotide sequence: TGTGCCAGCTCACCACCTGCTAGCGGGACATACGAGCAGTACTTC. Its protein product is CASSPPASGTYEQYF.